This T cell receptor beta chain originates from a study of blood T cell repertoires in COVID-19. Background on the study: Acute and convalescent COVID-19 specimens originated in the United States, Italy and Spain. In each case, the material was cDNA or gDNA derived from T cells, B-cell-depleted T cells, or PBMCs.

Original processing notes: Amplification of reference gene primers provided the estimated nucleated cell counts. The method was immunoSEQ multiplex PCR; TCRdb's version includes in-frame clones alone and lacks a portion of them. D and trimming come from the DNA, and the V and J calls and clone size come from that table. The sample lists about 93,000 clones, about nine tenths occurring once. Trimming shortened V by 1 base and J by 2 bases, and 9 bases separated the two germline ends. Germline V lookup: CDR1 LNHNV, CDR2 YYDKDF (reference sequence). This CDR3 comprises 14 residues. The sample comprised peripheral blood. J is TRBJ2-7 and V is TRBV15; perhaps TRBD1 as D (6 bases). The TCR sequence derives from a human donor with active COVID-19. The donor label of this sample is uncertain. The CDR3 DNA follows: TGTGCCACCAGCAGAGCGGACAGCCCCTACGAGCAGTACTTC. Translation: CATSRADSPYEQYF.